This TCR beta chain was recorded in a study of CD8 T cells in ankylosing spondylitis (dated by TCRdb to the late 2010s). As for the study more broadly: The study set out to find disease-linked TCR variants by profiling T cell receptor beta repertoires in ankylosing spondylitis patients and healthy donors. Samples of peripheral blood were taken, and for ankylosing spondylitis patients, synovial fluid was collected as well. The full study cohort was made up of 25 ankylosing spondylitis patients and about a hundred healthy donors. General study outcomes and caveats: Significant enrichment of the disease-linked clones was reported in matched synovial fluid samples from ankylosing spondylitis patients. A TCR beta motif made up of several highly homologous amino acid variants appeared to be characteristic of blood from ankylosing spondylitis patients. Some motif variants were previously reported in synovial fluid and blood of reactive arthritis patients, suggesting common disease-initiation mechanisms. The disease-linked clones had a CD8+ phenotype and were found at relatively low frequencies in peripheral blood.

The sample was run on an Illumina HiSeq 2500. TCR beta libraries were prepared by quantitative 5'-RACE with molecular barcodes. The authors' pipeline ran thus. A new computational method based on a probabilistic model of VDJ rearrangement was used to identify disease-linked TCR variants. TCRdb cleaned the public reads at Q25 with fastp, built clones with MiXCR and kept in-frame beta chains. CDR3 protein duplicates are merged, each entry listing the most common genes and DNA. The V and J calls shown here were made by TCRdb, not taken from the authors' results. In all, the sample holds 350,000 or so distinct CDR3 sequences, and 11% of those were seen once. Roughly 9.2% of the sample comes from the top ten. V is clipped by 1 base and J by 7 bases, and the sequence between their germline boundaries is 9 bases long. The cysteine opens and the phenylalanine closes a CDR3 of 13 amino acids. Of the read, only the CDR3 DNA is kept; its 39 bases are in frame from base 1. CDR1 and CDR2 are read off the germline V gene as SGHAT and FQNNGV.

This clonotype occurred many times. It lacks a known antigen. Qualities for individual bases were not recorded, and no much larger clone is one base off. Sample: blood, either unsorted or a sorted T cell fraction (not recorded which). The chain couples TRBV11-2 to TRBJ2-3, with no confidently assigned D gene. The receptor's source is a female donor with ankylosing spondylitis or in good health (not recorded which). The CDR3 region has the sequence CASSLGSRNTQYF. The DNA reads as follows: TGTGCCAGCAGCTTAGGTTCCCGGAATACGCAGTATTTT.